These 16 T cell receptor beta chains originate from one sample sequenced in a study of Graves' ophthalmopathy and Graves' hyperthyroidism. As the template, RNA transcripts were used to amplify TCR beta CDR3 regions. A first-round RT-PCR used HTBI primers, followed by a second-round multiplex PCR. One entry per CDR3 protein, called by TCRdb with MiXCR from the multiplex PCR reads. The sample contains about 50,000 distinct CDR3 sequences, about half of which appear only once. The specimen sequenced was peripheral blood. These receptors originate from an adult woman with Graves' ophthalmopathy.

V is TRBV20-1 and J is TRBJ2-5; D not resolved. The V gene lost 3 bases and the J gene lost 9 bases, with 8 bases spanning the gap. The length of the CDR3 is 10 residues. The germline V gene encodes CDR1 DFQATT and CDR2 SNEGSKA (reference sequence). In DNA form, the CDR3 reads TGCAGTGCTAGTCAGGCCCCCCAGTACTTC. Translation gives CSASQAPQYF.

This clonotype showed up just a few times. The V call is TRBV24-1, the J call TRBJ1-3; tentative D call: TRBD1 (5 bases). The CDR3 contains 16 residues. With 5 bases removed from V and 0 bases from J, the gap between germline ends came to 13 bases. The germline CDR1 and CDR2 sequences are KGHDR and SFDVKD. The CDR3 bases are TGTGCCACCAGTGGTCAGGGAGCCCGCTCTGGAAACACCATATATTTT. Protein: CATSGQGARSGNTIYF.

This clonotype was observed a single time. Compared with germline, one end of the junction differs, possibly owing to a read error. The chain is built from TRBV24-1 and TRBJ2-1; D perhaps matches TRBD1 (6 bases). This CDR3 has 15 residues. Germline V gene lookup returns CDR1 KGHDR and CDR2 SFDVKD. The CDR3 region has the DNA TGTGCCACCTGTGACCCGACAGGTTTGGACTATGAGCAGTTCTTC. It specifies CATCDPTGLDYEQFF.

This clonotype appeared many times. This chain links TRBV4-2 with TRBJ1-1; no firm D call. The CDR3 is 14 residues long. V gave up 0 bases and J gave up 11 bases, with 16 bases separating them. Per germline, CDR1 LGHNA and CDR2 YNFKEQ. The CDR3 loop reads CASSQDRAYPPAFF. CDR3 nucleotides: TGTGCCAGCAGCCAAGATCGCGCTTATCCCCCGGCTTTCTTT.

CDR3: CASSDSGRNYGYTF. The CDR3 DNA follows: TGTGCCAGCAGTGACTCTGGACGTAACTATGGCTACACCTTC. The V and J genes are TRBV6-4 and TRBJ1-2; D gene ambiguous. Trimming took 0 bases from V and 1 from J, leaving 6 bases between them. Germline CDR1 reads MRHNA; CDR2 reads SNTAGT. This CDR3 comprises 14 residues.

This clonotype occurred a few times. Here the CDR3 DNA reads TGTGCCAGCAGCTTATACCCCCGGGGGTTGAAGGGCTACACCTTC. Protein sequence: CASSLYPRGLKGYTF. The chain carries TRBV7-3 and TRBJ1-2; maybe TRBD1 (5 bases). The CDR3 consists of 15 residues. The germline CDR1 and CDR2 sequences are SGHTA and FQGTGA. Trimming stripped 2 bases from V and 8 bases from J, with 18 bases between.

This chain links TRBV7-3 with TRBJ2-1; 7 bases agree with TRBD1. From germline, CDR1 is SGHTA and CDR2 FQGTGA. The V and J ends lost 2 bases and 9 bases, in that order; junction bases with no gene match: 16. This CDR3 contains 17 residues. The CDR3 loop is CASSLAASTGANTEQFF. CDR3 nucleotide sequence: TGTGCCAGCAGCTTAGCTGCTAGTACAGGGGCGAACACTGAGCAGTTCTTC.

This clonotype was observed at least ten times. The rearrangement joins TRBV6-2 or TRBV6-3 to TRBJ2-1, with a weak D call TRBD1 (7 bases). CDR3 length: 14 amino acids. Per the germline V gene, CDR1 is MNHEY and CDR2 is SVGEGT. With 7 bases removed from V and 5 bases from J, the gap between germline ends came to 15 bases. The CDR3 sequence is CASIRSGGHNEQFF. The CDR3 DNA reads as TGTGCCAGCATCAGGTCAGGGGGGCACAATGAGCAGTTCTTC.

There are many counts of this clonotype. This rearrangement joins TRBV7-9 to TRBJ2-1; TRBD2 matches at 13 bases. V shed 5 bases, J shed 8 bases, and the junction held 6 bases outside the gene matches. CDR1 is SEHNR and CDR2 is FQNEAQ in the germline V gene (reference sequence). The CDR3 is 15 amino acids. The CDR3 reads CASSRTSGRTDEQFF. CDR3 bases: TGTGCCAGCAGCCGGACTAGCGGGAGAACCGATGAGCAGTTCTTC.

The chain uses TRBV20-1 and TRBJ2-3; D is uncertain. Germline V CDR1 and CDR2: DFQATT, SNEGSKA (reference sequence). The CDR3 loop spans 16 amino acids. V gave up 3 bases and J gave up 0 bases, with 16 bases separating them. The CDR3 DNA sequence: TGCAGTGCTAGGCCCTCAGGAGCGCCTAGCACAGATACGCAGTATTTT. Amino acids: CSARPSGAPSTDTQYF.

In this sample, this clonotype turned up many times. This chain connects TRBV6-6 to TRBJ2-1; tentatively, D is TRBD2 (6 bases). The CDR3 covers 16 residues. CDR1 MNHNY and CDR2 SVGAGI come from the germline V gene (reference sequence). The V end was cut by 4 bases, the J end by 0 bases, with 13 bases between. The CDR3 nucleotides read TGTGCCAGCAGTTCCGACGGGGGAAGCTCCTACAATGAGCAGTTCTTC. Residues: CASSSDGGSSYNEQFF.

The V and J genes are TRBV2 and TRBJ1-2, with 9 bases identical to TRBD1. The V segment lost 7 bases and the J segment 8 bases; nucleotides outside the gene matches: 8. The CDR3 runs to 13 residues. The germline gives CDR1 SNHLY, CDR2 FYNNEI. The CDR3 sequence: CASTEGTGSGYTF. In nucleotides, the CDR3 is TGTGCCAGCACCGAAGGGACAGGGTCAGGCTACACCTTC.

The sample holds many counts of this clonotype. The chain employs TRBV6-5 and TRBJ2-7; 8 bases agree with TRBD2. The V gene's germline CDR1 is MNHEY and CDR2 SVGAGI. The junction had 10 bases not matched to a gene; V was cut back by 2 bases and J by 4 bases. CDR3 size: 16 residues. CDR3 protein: CASSYPRGGGGYEQYF. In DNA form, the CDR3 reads TGTGCCAGCAGTTACCCTCGGGGGGGGGGCGGTTACGAGCAGTACTTC.

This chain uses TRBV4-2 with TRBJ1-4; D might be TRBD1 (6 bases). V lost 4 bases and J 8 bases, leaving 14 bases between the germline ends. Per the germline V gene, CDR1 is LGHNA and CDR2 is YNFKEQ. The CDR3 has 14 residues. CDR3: CASSPVGQGEKLFF. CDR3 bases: TGTGCCAGCAGCCCCGTGGGGCAGGGGGAAAAACTGTTTTTT.

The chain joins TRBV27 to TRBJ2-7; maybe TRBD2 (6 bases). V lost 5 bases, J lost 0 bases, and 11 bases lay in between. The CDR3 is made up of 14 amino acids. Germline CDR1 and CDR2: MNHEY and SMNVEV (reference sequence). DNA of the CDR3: TGTGCCAGCAGTGGCGCTAGCGACTCCTACGAGCAGTACTTC. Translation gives CASSGASDSYEQYF.

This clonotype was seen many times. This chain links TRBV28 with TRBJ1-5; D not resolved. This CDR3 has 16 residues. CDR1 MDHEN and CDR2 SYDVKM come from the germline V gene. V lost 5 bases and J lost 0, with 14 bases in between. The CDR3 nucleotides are TGTGCCAGCAGTCCCCTGCGAGGCTATAGCAATCAGCCCCAGCATTTT. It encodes CASSPLRGYSNQPQHF. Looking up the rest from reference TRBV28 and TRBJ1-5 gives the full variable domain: DVKVTQSSRYLVKRTGEKVFLECVQDMDHENMFWYRQDPGLGLRLIYFSYDVKMKEKGDIPEGYSVSREKKERFSLILESASTNQTSMYLCASSPLRGYSNQPQHFGDGTRLSIL.